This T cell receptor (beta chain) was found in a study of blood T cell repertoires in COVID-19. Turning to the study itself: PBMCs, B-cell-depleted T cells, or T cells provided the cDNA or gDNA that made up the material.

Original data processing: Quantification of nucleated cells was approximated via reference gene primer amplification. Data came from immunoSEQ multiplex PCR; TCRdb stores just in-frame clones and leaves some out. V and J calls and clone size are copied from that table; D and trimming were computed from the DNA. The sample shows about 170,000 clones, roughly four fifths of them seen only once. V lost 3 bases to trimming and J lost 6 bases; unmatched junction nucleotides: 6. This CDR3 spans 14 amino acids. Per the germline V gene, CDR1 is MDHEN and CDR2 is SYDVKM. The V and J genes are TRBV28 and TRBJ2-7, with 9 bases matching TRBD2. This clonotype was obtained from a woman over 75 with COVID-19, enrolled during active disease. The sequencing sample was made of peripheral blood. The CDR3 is CASSLAGGPGEQYF. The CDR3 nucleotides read TGTGCCAGCAGTTTGGCGGGAGGGCCTGGCGAGCAGTACTTC.